The sequence of this TCR beta chain was determined in a study of T cell responses to AZD1222 COVID-19 vaccine. Study-wide results and limits: A mostly white British donor set with more females was recruited, and clonal diversity was possibly underestimated. Spike-specific TCRs gained breadth and depth after people received two AZD1222 doses. Distributed over spike, vaccine-associated CD4 TCRs predominated at 160-218 and 743-854. Reportedly, nearly half of unique spike TCRs recognized epitopes outside B.1.351/B.1.1.7 mutations.

Libraries were prepared by immunoSEQ multiplex PCR; TCRdb keeps only in-frame clonotypes and omits some of them. The sample contains tens of thousands of clones, 80% to 90% of which appear only once. Looked up from germline, CDR1 is MGHRA and CDR2 is YSYEKL. V was pared by 0 bases and J by 11 bases, with 6 bases of the junction left unmatched. The CDR3 is 14 amino acids. Concerning this clone: Antigen unknown.

This material consisted of peripheral blood, taken on day 0 of AZD1222 vaccination. The receptor's source is an adult in good health. The V and J genes are TRBV4-1 and TRBJ1-2; 10 nucleotides match TRBD1. The CDR3 DNA reads as TGCGCCAGCAGCCAAGAGGGGACAGGGGCTGAATACACCTTC. It is translated as CASSQEGTGAEYTF.